This TCR beta chain originates from a study of blood T cell repertoires in COVID-19 (dated by TCRdb to 2019 to 2021). Regarding the research as a whole: Collaborator samples came from the United States, Italy and Spain and covered acute and convalescent phases of COVID-19. The samples were drawn from two sources: the first 160 participants of the ongoing ImmuneRACE study, and 950 to 1,500 subjects contributed by 6 global collaborators. The repertoires were released in a freely available public database meant as a resource for research on the immune response to SARS-CoV-2. Subjects who had been exposed to COVID-19, were actively infected with it, or had recovered from it provided the deeply sampled blood TCRbeta repertoires that made up the dataset. Sample metadata almost always included a de-identified subject ID, COVID-19 status, age in years and sex. Where available, HLA class I and class II types were obtained from metadata supplied by the sample provider rather than from assay-based typing. The prospective study material was composed of cDNA or gDNA derived from T cells, B-cell-depleted T cells, or PBMCs. Study-level results and caveats: The amount of clinical and demographic metadata varied by source and participant and was provided uncurated.

Collaborating institutions collected whole blood in K2EDTA tubes following their own protocols. For TCRbeta analysis, collaborators shipped samples as frozen whole blood, isolated PBMCs, or DNA extracted from either of those sample types. TCRbeta CDR3 regions were amplified from genomic DNA by means of the immunoSEQ Assay, a bias-controlled multiplex PCR. As for how the authors treated the data: The number of nucleated cells in each sample was estimated by amplification of reference gene primers within the assay. To quantify the absolute abundance of each unique TCRbeta CDR3 rearrangement, sequence reads were collapsed and filtered. For each sample, productive Simpson clonality was calculated by taking the square root of Simpson's diversity index across productive rearrangements. TCRdb stores this immuneACCESS table with in-frame sequences only. Part of the clones is absent; in the studies checked, under half of the shortfall reflects unresolved V genes, and no reason is known for the rest. The V and J calls and clone size were taken over from that table, and D and trimming were inferred from the DNA. This sample lists about 160,000 clones; around four fifths were detected once. The ten largest clones capture roughly 3.1% of the sample.

The germline V gene yields SGHTS for CDR1 and YDEGEE for CDR2. Unmatched junction bases come to 9, with V trimmed by 3 bases and J by 2 bases. Taken from cysteine to phenylalanine, the CDR3 has 16 residues. The sequence is cut down to CDR3 DNA, 48 bases in frame from base 1. In regard to this clone: It has no known antigen specificity. Per-base qualities were not stored, and no clone one base away is much larger.

The chain links TRBV5-8 with TRBJ2-3, with TRBD1 identical over 7 junction bases. Sequenced: peripheral blood. This receptor was identified in a man in his 70s with acute or convalescent COVID-19. The CDR3: CASSWGQTQTTDTQYF. The bases are TGTGCCAGCAGCTGGGGACAGACGCAAACCACAGATACGCAGTATTTT.